The entry that follows covers one T cell receptor (beta chain) sequence. In the authors' workflow: The authors estimated nucleated cell counts from reference gene primer amplification. Profiled with immunoSEQ multiplex PCR; TCRdb holds only in-frame clones, not every one. Clonal size and the V and J genes are those of that table, whereas D and trimming came from the DNA. Of around 250,000 clones in the sample, about 80% were seen once. These data originate in a study of blood T cell repertoires in COVID-19. Germline CDR1 SGHRS, CDR2 YFSETQ. Trimming took 0 bases from V and 6 from J, leaving 10 bases between them. The CDR3 extends over 13 amino acids. The age range of participants was 18 to 89 years, with residence in fewer than 25 US areas. Participants had their cohort set by participant-reported clinical history.

Sequenced input: PBMCs or T cells enriched from blood (not recorded which). The TCR originated in a man aged 50 or older who had recovered from COVID-19. The chain couples TRBV5-1 to TRBJ2-7; the D gene is possibly TRBD1 (6 bases). The CDR3, as DNA: TGCGCCAGCAGCTTGGACACAGGGCTCGAGCAGTACTTC. Translating gives CASSLDTGLEQYF.